This T cell receptor beta chain was retrieved from a study of cytomegalovirus exposure and HLA in healthy donors. Using immunoSEQ multiplex PCR, the repertoire was profiled, and TCRdb retains in-frame clones only, with some absent. The table lists about 240,000 clones, about 86% of them singletons. Germline-derived CDR1 and CDR2 are MRHNA and SNTAGT. Trimming pared 7 bases from V and 0 bases from J, leaving 14 bases between. The CDR3 covers 15 residues. The genes are TRBV6-4 and TRBJ2-3, with D tentatively TRBD2 (5 bases). The TCR sequence derives from a man aged 18-30 years in good health and CMV-seronegative. The specimen sequenced was PBMCs. CDR3 sequence: CASNPTGISTDTQYF. CDR3 coding DNA: TGTGCCAGCAACCCCACCGGGATCAGCACAGATACGCAGTATTTT.